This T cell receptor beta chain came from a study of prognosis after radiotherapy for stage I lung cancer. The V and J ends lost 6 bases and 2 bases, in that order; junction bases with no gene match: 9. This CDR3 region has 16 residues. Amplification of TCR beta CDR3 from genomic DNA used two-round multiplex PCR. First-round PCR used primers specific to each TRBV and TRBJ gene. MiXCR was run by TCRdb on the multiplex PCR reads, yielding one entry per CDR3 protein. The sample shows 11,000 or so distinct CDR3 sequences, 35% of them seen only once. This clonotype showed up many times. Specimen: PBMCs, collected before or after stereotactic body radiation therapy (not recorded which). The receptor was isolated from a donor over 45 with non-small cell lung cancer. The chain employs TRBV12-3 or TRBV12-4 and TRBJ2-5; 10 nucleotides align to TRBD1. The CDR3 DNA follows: TGTGCCAGCAGACCCGGGACAGGGGTTTGGCAAGAGACCCAGTACTTC. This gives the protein CASRPGTGVWQETQYF.